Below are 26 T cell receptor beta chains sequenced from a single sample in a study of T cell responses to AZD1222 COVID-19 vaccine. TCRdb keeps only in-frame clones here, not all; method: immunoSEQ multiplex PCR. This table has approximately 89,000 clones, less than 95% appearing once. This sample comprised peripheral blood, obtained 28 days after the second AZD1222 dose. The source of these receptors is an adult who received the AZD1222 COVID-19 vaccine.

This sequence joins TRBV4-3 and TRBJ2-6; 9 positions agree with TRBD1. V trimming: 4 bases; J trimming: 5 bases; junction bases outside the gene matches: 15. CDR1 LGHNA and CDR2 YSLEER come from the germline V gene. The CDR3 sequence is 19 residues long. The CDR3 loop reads CASSPRTGAGEGWANVLTF. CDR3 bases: TGCGCCAGCAGCCCCCGGACAGGGGCTGGCGAGGGCTGGGCCAACGTCCTGACTTTC.

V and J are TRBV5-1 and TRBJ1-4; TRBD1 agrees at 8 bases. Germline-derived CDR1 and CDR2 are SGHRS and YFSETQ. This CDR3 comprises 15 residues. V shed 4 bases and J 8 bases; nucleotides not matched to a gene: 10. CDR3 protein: CASSTTGEVGEKLFF. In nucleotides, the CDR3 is TGCGCCAGCAGCACGACAGGGGAGGTCGGAGAAAAACTGTTTTTT.

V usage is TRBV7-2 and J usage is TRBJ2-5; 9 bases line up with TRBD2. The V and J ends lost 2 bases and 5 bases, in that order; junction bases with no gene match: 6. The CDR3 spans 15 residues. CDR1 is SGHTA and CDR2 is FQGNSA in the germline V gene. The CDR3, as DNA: TGTGCCAGCAGCTTACCGGCTAGCGGGGTGGAGACCCAGTACTTC. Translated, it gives CASSLPASGVETQYF.

CDR3 sequence reads: CASSPLGQGSGNTIYF. CDR3 DNA: TGTGCCAGCTCACCCCTCGGACAGGGGTCTGGAAACACCATATATTTT. This chain joins TRBV18 and TRBJ1-3; 9 bases align to TRBD1. This CDR3 is 16 amino acids long. Germline lookup yields CDR1 KGHSH and CDR2 LQKENI. The J segment lost 1 base and the V segment lost 3 bases, leaving 4 bases of the junction unmatched.

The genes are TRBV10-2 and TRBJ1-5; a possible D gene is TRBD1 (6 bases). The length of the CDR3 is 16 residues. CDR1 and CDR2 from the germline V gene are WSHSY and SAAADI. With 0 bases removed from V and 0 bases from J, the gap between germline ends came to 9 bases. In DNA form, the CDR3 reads TGCGCCAGCAGTGAGTCGCGGGGGCCTAGCAATCAGCCCCAGCATTTT. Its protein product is CASSESRGPSNQPQHF.

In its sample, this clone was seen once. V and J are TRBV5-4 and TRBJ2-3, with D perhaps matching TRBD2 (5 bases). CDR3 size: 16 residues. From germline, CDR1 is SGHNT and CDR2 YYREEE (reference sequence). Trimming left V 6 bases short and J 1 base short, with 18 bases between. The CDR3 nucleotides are TGTGCCAGCACCACACGACTACAGTCAGGCACAGATACGCAGTATTTT. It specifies CASTTRLQSGTDTQYF.

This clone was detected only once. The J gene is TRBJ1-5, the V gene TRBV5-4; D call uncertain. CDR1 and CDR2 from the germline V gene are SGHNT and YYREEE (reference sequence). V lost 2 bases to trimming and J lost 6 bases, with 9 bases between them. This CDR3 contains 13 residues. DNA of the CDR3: TGTGCCAGCAGCTTTAGTCCTGGTCAGCCCCAGCATTTT. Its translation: CASSFSPGQPQHF.

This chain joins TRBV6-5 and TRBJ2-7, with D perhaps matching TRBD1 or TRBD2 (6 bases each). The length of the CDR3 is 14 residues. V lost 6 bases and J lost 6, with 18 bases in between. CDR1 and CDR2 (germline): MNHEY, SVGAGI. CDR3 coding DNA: TGTGCCAGCAGCCCGTGGGACAACGGGGGCGAGCAGTACTTC. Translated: CASSPWDNGGEQYF.

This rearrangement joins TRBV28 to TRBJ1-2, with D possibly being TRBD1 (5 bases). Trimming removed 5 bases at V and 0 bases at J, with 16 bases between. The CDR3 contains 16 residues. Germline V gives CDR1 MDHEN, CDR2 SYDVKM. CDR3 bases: TGTGCCAGCAGTGCCATTGGGGCCCCAGCTAACTATGGCTACACCTTC. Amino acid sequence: CASSAIGAPANYGYTF.

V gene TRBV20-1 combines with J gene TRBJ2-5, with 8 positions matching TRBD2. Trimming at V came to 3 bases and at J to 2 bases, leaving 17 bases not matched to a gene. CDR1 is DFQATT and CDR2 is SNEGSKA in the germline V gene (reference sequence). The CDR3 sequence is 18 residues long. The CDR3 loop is CSASVAGLRGARQETQYF. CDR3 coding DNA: TGCAGTGCTAGTGTAGCGGGTCTGCGGGGGGCCAGACAAGAGACCCAGTACTTC.

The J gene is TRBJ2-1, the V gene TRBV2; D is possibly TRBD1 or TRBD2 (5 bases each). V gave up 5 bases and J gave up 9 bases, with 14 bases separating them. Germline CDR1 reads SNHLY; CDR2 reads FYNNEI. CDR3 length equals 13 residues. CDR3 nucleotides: TGTGCCAGCAGTTCGGGACCGGTGGGTGAGCAGTTCTTC. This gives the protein CASSSGPVGEQFF.

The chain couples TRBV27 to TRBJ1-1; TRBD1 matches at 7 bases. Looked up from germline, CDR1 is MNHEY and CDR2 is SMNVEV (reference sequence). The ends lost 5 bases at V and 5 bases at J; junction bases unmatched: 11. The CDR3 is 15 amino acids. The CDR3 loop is CASSAQGVRATEAFF. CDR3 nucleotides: TGTGCCAGCAGTGCGCAGGGGGTGAGGGCGACTGAAGCTTTCTTT.

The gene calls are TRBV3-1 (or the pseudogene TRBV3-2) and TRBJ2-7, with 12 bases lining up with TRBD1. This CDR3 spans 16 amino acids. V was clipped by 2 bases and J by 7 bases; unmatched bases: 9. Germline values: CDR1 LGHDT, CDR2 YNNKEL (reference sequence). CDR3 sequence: CASSQWGQGAQGEQYF. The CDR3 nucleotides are TGTGCCAGCAGCCAATGGGGACAGGGGGCGCAGGGGGAGCAGTACTTC.

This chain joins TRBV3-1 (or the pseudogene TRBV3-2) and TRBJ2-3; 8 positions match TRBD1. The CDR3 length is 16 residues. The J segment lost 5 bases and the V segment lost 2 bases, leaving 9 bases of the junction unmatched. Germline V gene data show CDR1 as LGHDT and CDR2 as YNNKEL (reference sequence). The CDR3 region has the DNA TGTGCCAGCAGCCAAATCCGGGACAGGCCGCTAGATACGCAGTATTTT. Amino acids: CASSQIRDRPLDTQYF.

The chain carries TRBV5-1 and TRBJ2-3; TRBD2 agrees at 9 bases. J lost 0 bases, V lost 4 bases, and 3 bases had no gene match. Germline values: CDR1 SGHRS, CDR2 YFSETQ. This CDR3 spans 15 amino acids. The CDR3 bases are TGCGCCAGCAGCGGGACTAGCCGTAGCACAGATACGCAGTATTTT. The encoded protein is CASSGTSRSTDTQYF.

DNA for the CDR3: TGTGCCAGTGCCTGGGGGGGAGACACTGAAGCTTTCTTT. Translation gives CASAWGGDTEAFF. The rearrangement joins TRBV11-3 to TRBJ1-1; a possible D gene is TRBD1 (5 bases). The CDR3 loop spans 13 amino acids. Germline CDR1 and CDR2: SGHNT and YENEEA. Trimming left V 9 bases short and J 3 bases short, with 14 bases between.

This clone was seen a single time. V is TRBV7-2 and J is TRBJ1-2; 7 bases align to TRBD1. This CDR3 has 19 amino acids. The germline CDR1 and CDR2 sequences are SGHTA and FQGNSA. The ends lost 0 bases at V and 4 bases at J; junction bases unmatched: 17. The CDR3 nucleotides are TGTGCCAGCAGCTTAGCAGGGGGGGACAGCTCATTTGGTGGCTATGGCTACACCTTC. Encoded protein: CASSLAGGDSSFGGYGYTF.

The CDR3 DNA is TGTGCCAGCAGCTTAGGTCTCGGTTTCCCCCTCCACTTT. Protein: CASSLGLGFPLHF. J is TRBJ1-6 and V is TRBV11-3; no definite D call. This CDR3 region has 13 residues. Trimming stripped 1 base from V and 13 bases from J, with 11 bases between. Germline lookup yields CDR1 SGHNT and CDR2 YENEEA. Looking up the rest from reference TRBV11-3 and TRBJ1-6 gives the full variable domain: EAGVVQSPRYKIIEKKQPVAFWCNPISGHNTLYWYLQNLGQGPELLIRYENEEAVDDSQLPKDRFSAERLKGVDSTLKIQPAELGDSAVYLCASSLGLGFPLHFGNGTRLTVT.

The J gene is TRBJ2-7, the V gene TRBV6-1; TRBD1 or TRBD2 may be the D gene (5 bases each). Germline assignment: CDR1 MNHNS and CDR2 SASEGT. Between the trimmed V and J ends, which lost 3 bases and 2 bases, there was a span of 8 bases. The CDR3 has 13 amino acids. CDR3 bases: TGTGCCAGCAGTGAGGGGACCGCCTACGAGCAGTACTTC. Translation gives CASSEGTAYEQYF.

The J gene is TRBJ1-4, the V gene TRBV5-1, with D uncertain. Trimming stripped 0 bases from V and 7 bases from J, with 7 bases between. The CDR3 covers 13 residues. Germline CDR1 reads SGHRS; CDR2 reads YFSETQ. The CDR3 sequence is CASSLDVGEKLFF. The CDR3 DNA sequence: TGCGCCAGCAGCTTGGATGTGGGTGAAAAACTGTTTTTT.

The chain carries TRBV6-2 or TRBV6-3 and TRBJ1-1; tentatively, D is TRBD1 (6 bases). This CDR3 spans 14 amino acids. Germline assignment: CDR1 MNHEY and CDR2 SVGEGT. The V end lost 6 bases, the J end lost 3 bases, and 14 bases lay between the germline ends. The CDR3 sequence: CASSAAGVHTEAFF. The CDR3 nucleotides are TGTGCCAGCAGCGCCGCAGGGGTCCACACTGAAGCTTTCTTT.

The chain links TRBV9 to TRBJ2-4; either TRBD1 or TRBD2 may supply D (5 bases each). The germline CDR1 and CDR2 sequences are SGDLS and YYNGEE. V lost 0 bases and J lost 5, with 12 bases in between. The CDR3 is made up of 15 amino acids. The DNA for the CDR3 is TGTGCCAGCAGCGTAGGAGGGAAGGGACAAAACATTCAGTACTTC. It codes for CASSVGGKGQNIQYF.

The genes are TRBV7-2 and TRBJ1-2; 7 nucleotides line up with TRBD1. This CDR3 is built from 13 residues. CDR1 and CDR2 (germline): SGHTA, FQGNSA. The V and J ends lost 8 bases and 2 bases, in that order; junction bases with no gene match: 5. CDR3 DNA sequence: TGTGCCAGCGGTAGGGGGCCCAACTATGGCTACACCTTC. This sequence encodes CASGRGPNYGYTF.

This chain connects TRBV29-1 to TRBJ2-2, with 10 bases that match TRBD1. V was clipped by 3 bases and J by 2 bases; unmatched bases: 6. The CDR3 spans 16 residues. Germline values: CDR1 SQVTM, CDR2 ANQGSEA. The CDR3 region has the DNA TGCAGCGTTGAGGGGACAGGGGATGGTAACACCGGGGAGCTGTTTTTT. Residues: CSVEGTGDGNTGELFF.

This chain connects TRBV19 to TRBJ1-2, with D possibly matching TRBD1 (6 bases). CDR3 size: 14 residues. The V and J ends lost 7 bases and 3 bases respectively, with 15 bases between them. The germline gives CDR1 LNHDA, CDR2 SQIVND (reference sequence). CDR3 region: CASKRGGSDYGYTF. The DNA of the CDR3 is TGTGCCAGTAAGAGAGGGGGTAGCGACTATGGCTACACCTTC.

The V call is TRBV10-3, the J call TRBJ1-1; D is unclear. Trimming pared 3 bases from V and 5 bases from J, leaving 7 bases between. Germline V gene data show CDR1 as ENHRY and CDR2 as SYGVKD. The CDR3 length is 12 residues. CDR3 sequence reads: CAISDPGTEAFF. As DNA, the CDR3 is TGTGCCATCAGTGATCCGGGGACTGAAGCTTTCTTT.